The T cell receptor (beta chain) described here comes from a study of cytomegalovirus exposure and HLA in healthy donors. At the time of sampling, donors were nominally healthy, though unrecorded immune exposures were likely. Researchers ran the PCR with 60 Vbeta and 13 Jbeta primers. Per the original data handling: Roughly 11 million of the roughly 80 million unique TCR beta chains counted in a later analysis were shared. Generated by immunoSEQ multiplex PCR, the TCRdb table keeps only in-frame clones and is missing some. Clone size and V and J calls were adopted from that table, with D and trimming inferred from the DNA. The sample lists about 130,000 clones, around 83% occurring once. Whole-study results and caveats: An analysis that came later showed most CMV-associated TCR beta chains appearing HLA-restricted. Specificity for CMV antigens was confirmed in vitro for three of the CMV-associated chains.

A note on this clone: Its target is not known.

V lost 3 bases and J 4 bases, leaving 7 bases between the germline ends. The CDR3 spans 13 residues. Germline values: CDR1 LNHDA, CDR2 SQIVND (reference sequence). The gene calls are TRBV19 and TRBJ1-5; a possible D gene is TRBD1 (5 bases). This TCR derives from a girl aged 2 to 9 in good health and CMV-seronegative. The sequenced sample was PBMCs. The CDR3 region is CASSMRGNQPQHF. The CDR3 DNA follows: TGTGCCAGTAGTATGCGGGGGAATCAGCCCCAGCATTTT.